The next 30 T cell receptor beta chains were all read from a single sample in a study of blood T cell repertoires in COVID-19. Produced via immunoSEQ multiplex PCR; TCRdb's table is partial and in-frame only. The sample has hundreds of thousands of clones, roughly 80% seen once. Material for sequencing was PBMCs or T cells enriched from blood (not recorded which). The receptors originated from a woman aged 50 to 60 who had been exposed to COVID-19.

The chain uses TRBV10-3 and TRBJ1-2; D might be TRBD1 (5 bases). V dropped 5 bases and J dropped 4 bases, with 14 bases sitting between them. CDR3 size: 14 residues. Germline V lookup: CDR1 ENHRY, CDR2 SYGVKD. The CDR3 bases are TGTGCCATCAGTACGCAGGGAGGGGCCTATGGCTACACCTTC. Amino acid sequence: CAISTQGGAYGYTF.

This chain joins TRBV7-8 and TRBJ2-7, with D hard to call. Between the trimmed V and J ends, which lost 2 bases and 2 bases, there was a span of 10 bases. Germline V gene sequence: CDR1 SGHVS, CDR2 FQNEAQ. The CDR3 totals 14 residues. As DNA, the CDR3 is TGTGCCAGCAGCTTATCTGCCCAGGCCTACGAGCAGTACTTC. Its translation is CASSLSAQAYEQYF.

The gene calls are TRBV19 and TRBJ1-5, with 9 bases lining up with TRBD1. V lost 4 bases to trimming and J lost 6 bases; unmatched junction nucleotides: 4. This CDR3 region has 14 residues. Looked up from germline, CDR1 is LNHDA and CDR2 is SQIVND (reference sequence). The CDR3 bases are TGTGCCAGTAGTACGACAGGGGGTTTTCAGCCCCAGCATTTT. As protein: CASSTTGGFQPQHF. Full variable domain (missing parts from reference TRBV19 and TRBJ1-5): DGGITQSPKYLFRKEGQNVTLSCEQNLNHDAMYWYRQDPGQGLRLIYYSQIVNDFQKGDIAEGYSVSREKKESFPLTVTSAQKNPTAFYLCASSTTGGFQPQHFGDGTRLSIL.

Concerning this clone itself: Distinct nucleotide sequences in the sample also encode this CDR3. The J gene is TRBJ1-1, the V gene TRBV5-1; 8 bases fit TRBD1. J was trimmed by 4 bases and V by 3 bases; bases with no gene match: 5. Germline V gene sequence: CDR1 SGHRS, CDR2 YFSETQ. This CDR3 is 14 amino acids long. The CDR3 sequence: CASSSQGARTEAFF. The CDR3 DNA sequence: TGCGCCAGCAGCTCTCAGGGGGCGCGCACTGAAGCTTTCTTT.

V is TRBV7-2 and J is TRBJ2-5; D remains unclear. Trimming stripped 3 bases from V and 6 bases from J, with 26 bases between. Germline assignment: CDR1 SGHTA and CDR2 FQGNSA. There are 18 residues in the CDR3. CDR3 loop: CASSFSNVGSSFDQTQYF. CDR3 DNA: TGTGCCAGCAGCTTTTCAAATGTCGGGTCCAGTTTCGATCAGACCCAGTACTTC.

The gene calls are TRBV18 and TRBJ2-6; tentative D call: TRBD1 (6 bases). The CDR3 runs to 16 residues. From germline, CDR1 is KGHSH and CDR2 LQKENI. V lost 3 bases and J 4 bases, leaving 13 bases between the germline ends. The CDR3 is CASSPLQGPGANVLTF. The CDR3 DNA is TGTGCCAGCTCACCCCTACAGGGTCCCGGGGCCAACGTCCTGACTTTC.

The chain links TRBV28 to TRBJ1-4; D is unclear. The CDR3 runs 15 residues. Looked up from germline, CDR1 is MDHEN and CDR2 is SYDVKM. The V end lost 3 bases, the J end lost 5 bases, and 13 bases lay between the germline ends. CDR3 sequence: CASSFASAQNEKLFF. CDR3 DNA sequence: TGTGCCAGCAGTTTTGCGTCAGCGCAAAATGAAAAACTGTTTTTT.

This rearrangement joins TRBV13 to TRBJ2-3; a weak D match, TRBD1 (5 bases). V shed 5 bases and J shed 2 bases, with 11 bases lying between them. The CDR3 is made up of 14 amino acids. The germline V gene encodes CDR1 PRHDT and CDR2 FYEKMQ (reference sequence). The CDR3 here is CASSQGSLTDTQYF. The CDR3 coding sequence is TGTGCCAGCAGCCAGGGTAGCCTCACAGATACGCAGTATTTT.

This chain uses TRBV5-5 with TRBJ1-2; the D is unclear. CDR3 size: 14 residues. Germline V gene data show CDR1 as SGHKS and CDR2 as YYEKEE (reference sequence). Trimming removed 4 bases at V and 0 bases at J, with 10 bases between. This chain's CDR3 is CASSPPRANYGYTF. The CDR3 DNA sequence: TGTGCCAGCAGCCCTCCGAGGGCTAACTATGGCTACACCTTC.

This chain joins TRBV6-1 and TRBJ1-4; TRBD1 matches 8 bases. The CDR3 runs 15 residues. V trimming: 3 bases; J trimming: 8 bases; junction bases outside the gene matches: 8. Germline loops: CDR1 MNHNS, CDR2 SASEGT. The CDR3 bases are TGTGCCAGCAGTGATTGGACAGGGAGAAAGGAAAAACTGTTTTTT. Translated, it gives CASSDWTGRKEKLFF.

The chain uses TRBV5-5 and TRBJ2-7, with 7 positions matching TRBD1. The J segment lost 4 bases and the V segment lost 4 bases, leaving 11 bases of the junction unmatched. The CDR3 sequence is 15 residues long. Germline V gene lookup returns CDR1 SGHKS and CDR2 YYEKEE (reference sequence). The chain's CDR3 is CASSDLTGIVYEQYF. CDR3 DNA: TGTGCCAGCAGCGATTTGACAGGGATTGTTTACGAGCAGTACTTC.

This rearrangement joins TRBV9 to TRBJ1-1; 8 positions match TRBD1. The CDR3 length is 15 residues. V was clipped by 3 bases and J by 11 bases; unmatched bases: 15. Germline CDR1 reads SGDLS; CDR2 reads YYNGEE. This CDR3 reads CASSGSGTGDLRAFF. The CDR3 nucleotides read TGTGCCAGCAGCGGCTCCGGGACAGGTGACCTGAGGGCTTTCTTT.

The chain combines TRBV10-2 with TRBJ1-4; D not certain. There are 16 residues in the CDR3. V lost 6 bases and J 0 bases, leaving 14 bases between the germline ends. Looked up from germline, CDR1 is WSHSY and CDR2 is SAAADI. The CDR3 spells CASSPEFIATNEKLFF. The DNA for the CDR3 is TGCGCCAGCAGCCCCGAATTCATAGCAACTAATGAAAAACTGTTTTTT.

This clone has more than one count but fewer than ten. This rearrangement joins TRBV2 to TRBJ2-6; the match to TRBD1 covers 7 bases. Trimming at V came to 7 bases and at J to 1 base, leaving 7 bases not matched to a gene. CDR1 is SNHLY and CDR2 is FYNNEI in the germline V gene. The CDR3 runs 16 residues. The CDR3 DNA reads TGTGCCAGCAACGCAGGGGGTCTTTCTGGGGCCAACGTCCTGACTTTC. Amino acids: CASNAGGLSGANVLTF.

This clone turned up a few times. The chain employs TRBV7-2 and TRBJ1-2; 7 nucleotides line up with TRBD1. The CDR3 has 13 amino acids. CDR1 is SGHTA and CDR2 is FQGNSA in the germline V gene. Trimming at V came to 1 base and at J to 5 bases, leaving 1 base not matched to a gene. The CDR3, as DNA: TGTGCCAGCAGCTTAGAGGGACAGTATGGCTACACCTTC. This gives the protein CASSLEGQYGYTF.

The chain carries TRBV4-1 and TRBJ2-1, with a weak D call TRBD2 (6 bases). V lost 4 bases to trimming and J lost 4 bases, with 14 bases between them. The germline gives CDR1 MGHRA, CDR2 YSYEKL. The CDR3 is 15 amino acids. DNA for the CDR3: TGCGCCAGCAGCCCCCAACTAGCAGTTTACAATGAGCAGTTCTTC. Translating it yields CASSPQLAVYNEQFF.

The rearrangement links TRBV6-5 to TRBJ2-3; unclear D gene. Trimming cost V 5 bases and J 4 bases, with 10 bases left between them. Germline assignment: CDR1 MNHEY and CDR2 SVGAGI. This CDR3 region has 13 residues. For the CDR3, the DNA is TGTGCCAGCAGTCATCGAGCCCCAGATACGCAGTATTTT. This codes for CASSHRAPDTQYF.

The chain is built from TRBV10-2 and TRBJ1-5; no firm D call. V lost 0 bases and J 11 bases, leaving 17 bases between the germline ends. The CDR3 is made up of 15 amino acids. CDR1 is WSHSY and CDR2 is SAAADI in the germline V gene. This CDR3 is CASSESITGSEAQHF. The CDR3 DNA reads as TGCGCCAGCAGTGAGTCGATTACGGGGTCAGAGGCCCAGCATTTT.

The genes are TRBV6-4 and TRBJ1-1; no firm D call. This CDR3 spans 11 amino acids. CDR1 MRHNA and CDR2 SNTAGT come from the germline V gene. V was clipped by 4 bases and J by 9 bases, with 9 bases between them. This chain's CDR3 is CASSGGGKAFF. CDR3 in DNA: TGTGCCAGCAGTGGCGGTGGCAAAGCTTTCTTT.

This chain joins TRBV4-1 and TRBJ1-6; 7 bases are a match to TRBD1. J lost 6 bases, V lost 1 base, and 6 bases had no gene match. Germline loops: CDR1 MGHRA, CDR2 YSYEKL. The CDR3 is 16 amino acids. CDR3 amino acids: CASSQGLTGTNSPLHF. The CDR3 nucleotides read TGCGCCAGCAGCCAAGGACTGACAGGGACTAATTCACCCCTCCACTTT.

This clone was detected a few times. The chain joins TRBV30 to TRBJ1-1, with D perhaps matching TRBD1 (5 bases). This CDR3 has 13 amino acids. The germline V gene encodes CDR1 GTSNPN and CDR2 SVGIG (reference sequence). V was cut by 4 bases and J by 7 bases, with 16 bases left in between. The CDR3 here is CAWNDQGHYEAFF. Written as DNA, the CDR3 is TGTGCCTGGAATGACCAGGGCCATTATGAAGCTTTCTTT.

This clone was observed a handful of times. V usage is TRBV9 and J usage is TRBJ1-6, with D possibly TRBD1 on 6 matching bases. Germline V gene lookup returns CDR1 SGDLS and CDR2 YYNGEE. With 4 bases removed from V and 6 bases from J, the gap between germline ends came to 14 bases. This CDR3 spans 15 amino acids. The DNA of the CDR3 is TGTGCCAGCAGCACGGGGGGGGCCGGTAATTCACCCCTCCACTTT. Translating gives CASSTGGAGNSPLHF.

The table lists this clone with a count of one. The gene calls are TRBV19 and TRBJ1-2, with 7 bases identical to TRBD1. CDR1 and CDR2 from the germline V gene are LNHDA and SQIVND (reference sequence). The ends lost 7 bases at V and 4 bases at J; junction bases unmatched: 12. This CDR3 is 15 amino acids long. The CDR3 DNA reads TGTGCCAGTATGGCAGGGGGATATGACCTCTATGGCTACACCTTC. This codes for CASMAGGYDLYGYTF.

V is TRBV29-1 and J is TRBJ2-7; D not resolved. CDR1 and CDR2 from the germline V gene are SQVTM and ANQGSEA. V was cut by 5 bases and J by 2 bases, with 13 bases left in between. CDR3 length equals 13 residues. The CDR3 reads CSVRFSGPYEQYF. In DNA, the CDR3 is TGCAGCGTTAGGTTCTCGGGTCCCTACGAGCAGTACTTC.

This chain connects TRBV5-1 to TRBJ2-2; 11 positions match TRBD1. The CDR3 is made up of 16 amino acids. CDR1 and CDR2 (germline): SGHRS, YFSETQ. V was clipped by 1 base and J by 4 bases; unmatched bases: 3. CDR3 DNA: TGCGCCAGCAGCTTGATGGGACAGGGGGTCACCGGGGAGCTGTTTTTT. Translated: CASSLMGQGVTGELFF.

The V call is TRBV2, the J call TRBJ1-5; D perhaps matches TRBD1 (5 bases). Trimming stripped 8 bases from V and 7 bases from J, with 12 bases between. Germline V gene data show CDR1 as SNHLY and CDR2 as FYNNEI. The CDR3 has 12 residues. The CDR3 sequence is CASGGVWQPQHF. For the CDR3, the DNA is TGTGCCAGCGGGGGGGTTTGGCAGCCCCAGCATTTT.

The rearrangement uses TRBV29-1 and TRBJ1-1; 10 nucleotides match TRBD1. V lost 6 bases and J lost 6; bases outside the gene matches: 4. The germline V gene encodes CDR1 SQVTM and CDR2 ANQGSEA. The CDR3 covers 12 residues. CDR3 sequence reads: CSVRGQGAEAFF. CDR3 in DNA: TGCAGCGTACGAGGACAGGGGGCTGAAGCTTTCTTT.

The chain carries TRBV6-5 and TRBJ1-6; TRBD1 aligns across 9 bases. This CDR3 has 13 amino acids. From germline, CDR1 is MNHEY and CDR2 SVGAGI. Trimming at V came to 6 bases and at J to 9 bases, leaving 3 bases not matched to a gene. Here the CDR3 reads CASRGDRASPLHF. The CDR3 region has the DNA TGTGCCAGCAGGGGGGACAGGGCTTCACCCCTCCACTTT.

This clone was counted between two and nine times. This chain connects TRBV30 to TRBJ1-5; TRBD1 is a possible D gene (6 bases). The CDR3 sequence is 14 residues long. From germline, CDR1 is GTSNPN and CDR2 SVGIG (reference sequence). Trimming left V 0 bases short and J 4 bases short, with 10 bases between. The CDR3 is CAWSVGQSNQPQHF. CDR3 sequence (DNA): TGTGCCTGGAGTGTAGGACAGAGTAATCAGCCCCAGCATTTT.

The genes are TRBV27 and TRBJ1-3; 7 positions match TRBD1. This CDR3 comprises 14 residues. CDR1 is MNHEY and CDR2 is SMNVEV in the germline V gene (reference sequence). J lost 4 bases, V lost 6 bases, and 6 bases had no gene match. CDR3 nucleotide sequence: TGTGCCAGCAGCTCAACGGACAGGGGAAACACCATATATTTT. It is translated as CASSSTDRGNTIYF.